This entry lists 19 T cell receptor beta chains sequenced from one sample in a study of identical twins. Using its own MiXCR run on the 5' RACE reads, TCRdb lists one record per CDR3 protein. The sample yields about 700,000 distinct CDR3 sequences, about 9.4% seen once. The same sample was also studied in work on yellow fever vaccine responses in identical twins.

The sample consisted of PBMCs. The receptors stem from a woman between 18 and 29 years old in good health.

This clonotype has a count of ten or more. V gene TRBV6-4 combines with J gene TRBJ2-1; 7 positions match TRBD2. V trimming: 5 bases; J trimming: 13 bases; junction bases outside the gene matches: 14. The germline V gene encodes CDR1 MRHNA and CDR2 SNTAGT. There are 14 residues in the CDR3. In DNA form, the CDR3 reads TGTGCCAGCAGTTTGAACCGGGAGCTGGGACTACAGTTCTTC. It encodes CASSLNRELGLQFF.

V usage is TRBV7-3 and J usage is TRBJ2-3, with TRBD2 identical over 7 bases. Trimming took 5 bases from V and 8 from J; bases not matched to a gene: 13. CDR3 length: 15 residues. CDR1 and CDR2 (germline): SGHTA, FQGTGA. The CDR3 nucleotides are TGTGCCAGCAGCCTACTAAGCGGGACCGCCGGTACGCAGTATTTT. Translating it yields CASSLLSGTAGTQYF.

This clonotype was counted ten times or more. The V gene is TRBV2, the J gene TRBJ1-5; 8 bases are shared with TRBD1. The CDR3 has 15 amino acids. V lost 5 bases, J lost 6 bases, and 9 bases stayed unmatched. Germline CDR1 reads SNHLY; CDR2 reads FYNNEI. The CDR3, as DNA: TGTGCCAGCAGTATACCCAGGGGGCAGGGTCAGCCCCAGCATTTT. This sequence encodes CASSIPRGQGQPQHF.

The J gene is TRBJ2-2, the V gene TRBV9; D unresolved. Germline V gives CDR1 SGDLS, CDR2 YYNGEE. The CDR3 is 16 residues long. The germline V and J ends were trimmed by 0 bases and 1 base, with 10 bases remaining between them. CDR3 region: CASSVDDVRNTGELFF. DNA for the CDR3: TGTGCCAGCAGCGTAGACGACGTCCGGAACACCGGGGAGCTGTTTTTT. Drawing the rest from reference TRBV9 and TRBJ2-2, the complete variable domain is DSGVTQTPKHLITATGQRVTLRCSPRSGDLSVYWYQQSLDQGLQFLIQYYNGEERAKGNILERFSAQQFPDLHSELNLSSLELGDSALYFCASSVDDVRNTGELFFGEGSRLTVL.

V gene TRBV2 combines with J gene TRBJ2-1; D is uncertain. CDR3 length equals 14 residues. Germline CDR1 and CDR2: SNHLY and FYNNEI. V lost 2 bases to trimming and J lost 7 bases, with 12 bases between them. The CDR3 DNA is TGTGCCAGCAGTGAAACCCGGTCACCTAATGAGCAGTTCTTC. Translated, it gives CASSETRSPNEQFF.

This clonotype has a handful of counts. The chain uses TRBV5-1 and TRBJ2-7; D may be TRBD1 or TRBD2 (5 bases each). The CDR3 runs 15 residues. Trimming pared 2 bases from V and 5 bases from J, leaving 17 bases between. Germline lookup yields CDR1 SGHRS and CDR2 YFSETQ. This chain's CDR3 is CASSFEKAGTHEQYF. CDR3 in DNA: TGCGCCAGCAGCTTTGAGAAGGCAGGGACCCACGAGCAGTACTTC.

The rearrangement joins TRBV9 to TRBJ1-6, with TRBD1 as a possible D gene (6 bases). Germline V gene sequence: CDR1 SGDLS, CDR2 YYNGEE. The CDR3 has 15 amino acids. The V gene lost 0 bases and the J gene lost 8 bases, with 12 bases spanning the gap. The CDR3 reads CASSVGGQGYSPLHF. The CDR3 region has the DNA TGTGCCAGCAGCGTAGGTGGCCAGGGGTATTCACCCCTCCACTTT.

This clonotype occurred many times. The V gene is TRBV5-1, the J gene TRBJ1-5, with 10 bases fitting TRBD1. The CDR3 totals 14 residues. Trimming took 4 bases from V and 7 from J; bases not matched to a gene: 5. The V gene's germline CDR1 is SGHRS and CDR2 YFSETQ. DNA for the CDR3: TGCGCCAGCAGCCAGGGACAGGGGACCCAGCCCCAGCATTTT. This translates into CASSQGQGTQPQHF.

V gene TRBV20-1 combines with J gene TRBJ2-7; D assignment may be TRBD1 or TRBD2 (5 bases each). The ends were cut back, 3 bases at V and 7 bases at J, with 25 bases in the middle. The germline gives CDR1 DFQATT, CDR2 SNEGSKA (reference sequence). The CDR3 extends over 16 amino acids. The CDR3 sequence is CSASPRSGTWVREQYF. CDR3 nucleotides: TGCAGTGCTAGCCCCCGGTCGGGGACCTGGGTACGGGAGCAGTACTTC.

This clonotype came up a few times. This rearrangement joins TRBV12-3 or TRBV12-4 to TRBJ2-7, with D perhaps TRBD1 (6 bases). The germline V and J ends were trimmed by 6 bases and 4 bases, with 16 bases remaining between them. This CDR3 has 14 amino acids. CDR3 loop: CASRGTGIRYEQYF. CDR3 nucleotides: TGTGCCAGCAGGGGCACAGGGATCAGGTACGAGCAGTACTTC.

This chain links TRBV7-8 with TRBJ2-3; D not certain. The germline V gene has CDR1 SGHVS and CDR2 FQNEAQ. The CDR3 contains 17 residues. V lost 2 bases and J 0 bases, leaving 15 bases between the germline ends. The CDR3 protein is CASSLKADDTSTDTQYF. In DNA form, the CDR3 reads TGTGCCAGCAGCTTAAAAGCAGACGATACTAGCACAGATACGCAGTATTTT.

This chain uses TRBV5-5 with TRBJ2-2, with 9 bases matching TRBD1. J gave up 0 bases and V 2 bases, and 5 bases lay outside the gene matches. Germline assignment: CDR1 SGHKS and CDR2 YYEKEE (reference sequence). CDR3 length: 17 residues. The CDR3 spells CASSLPGQGANTGELFF. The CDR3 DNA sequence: TGTGCCAGCAGCTTACCGGGACAGGGAGCGAACACCGGGGAGCTGTTTTTT.

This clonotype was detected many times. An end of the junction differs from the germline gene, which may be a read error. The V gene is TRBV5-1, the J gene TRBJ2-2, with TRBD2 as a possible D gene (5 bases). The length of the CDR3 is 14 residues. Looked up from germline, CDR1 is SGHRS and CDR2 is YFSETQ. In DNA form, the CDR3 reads TGTGCCAGCAGCAGCGGCCCGAACACCGGGGAGCTGTTTTTT. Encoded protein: CASSSGPNTGELFF.

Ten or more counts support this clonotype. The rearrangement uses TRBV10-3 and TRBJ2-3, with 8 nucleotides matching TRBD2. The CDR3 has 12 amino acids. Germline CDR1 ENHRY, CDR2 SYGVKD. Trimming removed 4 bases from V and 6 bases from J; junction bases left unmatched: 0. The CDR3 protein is CAISGLADTQYF. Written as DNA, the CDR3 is TGTGCCATCAGTGGACTAGCGGATACGCAGTATTTT.

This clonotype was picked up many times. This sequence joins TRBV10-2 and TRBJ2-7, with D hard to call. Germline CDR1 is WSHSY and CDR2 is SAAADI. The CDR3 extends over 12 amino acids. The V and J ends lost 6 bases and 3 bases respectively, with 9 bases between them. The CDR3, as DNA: TGCGCCAGCAGGACGATCGTCTACGAGCAGTACTTC. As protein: CASRTIVYEQYF.

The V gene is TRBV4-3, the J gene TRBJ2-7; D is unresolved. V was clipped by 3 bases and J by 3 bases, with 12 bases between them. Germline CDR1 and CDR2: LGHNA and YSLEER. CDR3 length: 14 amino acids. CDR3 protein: CASSQQLIGYEQYF. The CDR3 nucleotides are TGCGCCAGCAGCCAGCAGCTAATCGGCTACGAGCAGTACTTC.

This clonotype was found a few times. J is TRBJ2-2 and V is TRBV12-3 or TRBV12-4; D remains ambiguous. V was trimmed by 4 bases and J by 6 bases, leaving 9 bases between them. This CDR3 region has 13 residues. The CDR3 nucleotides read TGTGCCAGCAGTTATGTTCCCCCCGGGGAGCTGTTTTTT. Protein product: CASSYVPPGELFF.

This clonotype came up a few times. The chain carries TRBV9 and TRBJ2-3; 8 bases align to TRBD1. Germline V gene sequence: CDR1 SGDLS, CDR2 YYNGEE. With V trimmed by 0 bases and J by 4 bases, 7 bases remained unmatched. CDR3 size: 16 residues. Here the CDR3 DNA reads TGTGCCAGCAGCGTAGGGTGGACAGGGCAAGCAGATACGCAGTATTTT. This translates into CASSVGWTGQADTQYF.

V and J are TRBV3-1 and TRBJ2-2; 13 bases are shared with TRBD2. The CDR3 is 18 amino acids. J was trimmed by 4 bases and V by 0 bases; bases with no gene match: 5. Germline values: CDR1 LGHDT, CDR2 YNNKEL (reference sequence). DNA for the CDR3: TGTGCCAGCAGCCAAGATTGGAGACTAGCGGGGGGCACCGGGGAGCTGTTTTTT. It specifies CASSQDWRLAGGTGELFF.